This TCR beta chain was recorded in a study of shared clonotypes between healthy human individuals. Libraries were prepared by immunoSEQ multiplex PCR; TCRdb keeps only in-frame clonotypes and omits some of them. Of about 2 million clones listed, 85% to 95% are singletons. CD45RO negativity and positive selection for CCR7 defined naive CD8 cells, a population that excluded terminally differentiated effector memory CD45RA+ cells. The trim removed 5 bases at V and 8 bases at J, leaving 11 bases unmatched. This CDR3 region has 15 residues. Germline CDR1 reads LNHDA; CDR2 reads SQIVND (reference sequence).

V gene TRBV19 combines with J gene TRBJ1-4; 7 bases fit TRBD1. The sequencing sample was made of naive CD8+ T cells sorted from blood. The clonotype was recovered from a man in his late teens or twenties in good health. The CDR3 nucleotides are TGTGCCAGTAGTGACGAAGGGGGCGCCAGGGAAAAACTGTTTTTT. Translating it yields CASSDEGGAREKLFF.